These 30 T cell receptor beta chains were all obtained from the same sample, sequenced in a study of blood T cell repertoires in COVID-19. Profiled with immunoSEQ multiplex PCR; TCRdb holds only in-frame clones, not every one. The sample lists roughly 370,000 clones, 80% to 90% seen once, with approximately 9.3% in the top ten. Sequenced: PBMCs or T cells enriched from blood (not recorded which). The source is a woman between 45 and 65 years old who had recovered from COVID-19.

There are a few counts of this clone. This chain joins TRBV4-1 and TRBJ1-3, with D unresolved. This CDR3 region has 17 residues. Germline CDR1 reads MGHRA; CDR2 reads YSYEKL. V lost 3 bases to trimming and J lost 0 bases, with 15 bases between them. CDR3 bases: TGCGCCAGCAGCCATAGTGAAACCCTAATCTCTGGAAACACCATATATTTT. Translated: CASSHSETLISGNTIYF.

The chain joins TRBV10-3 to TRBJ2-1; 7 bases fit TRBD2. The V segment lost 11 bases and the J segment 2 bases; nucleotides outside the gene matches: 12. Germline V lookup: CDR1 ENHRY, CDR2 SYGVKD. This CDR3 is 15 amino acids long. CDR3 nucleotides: TGTGCCTCCGCAGCGGGGATGGGCACCTACAATGAGCAGTTCTTC. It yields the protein CASAAGMGTYNEQFF.

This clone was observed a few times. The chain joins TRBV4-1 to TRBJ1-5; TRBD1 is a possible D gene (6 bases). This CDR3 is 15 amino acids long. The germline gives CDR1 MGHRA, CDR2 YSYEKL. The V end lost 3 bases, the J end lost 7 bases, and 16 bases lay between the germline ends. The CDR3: CASSHVLQGEQPQHF. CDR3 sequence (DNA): TGCGCCAGCAGCCATGTTCTACAGGGCGAGCAGCCCCAGCATTTT.

CDR3 bases: TGTGCCAGCAGCGAATGGGACACCCCCTACGAGCAGTACTTC. Its protein is CASSEWDTPYEQYF. J is TRBJ2-7 and V is TRBV9; D may be TRBD1 (6 bases). CDR1 SGDLS and CDR2 YYNGEE come from the germline V gene. This CDR3 spans 14 amino acids. V was clipped by 3 bases and J by 2 bases, with 12 bases between them.

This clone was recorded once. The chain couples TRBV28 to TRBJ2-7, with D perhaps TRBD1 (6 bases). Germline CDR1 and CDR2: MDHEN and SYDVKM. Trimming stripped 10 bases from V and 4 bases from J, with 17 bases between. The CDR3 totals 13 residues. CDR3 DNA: TGTGCCACCCAAACAGGGAACAATTACGAGCAGTACTTC. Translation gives CATQTGNNYEQYF.

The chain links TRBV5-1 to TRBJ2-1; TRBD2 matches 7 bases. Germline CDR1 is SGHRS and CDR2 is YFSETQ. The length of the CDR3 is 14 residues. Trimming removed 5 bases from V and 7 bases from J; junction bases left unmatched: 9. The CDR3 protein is CASSDPGGLNEQFF. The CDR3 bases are TGCGCCAGCAGTGACCCGGGAGGACTAAATGAGCAGTTCTTC.

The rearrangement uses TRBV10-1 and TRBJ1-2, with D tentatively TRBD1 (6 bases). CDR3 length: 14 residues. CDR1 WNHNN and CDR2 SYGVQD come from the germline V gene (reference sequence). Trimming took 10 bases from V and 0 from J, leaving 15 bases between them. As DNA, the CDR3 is TGCGCCACAAAAAAACAGGGAGCTAACTATGGCTACACCTTC. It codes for CATKKQGANYGYTF.

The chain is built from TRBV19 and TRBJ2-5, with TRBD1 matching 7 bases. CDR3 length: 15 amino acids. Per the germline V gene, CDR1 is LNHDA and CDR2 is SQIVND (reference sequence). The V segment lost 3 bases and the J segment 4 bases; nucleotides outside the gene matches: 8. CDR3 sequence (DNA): TGTGCCAGTAGTATGACCTTCACAGGGGTAGAGACCCAGTACTTC. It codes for CASSMTFTGVETQYF.

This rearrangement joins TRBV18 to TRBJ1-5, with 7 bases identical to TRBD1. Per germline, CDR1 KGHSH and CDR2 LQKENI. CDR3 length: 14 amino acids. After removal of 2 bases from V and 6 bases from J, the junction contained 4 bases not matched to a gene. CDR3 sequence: CASSPTTGIQPQHF. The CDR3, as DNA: TGTGCCAGCTCACCAACGACAGGGATTCAGCCCCAGCATTTT.

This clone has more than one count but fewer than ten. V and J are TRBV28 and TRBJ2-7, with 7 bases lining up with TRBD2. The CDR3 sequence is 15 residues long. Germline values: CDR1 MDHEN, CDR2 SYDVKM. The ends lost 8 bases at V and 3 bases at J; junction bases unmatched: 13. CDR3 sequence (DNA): TGTGCCAGCTTAAGCGGGGCCTACGACTTCTACGAGCAGTACTTC. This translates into CASLSGAYDFYEQYF.

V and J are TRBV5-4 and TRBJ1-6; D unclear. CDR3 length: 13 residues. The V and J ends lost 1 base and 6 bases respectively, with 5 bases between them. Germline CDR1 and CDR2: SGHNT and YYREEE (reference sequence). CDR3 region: CASSLLSNSPLHF. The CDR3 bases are TGTGCCAGCAGCTTGCTCAGTAATTCACCCCTCCACTTT. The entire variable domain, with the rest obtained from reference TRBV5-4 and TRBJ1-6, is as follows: ETGVTQSPTHLIKTRGQQVTLRCSSQSGHNTVSWYQQALGQGPQFIFQYYREEENGRGNFPPRFSGLQFPNYSSELNVNALELDDSALYLCASSLLSNSPLHFGNGTRLTVT.

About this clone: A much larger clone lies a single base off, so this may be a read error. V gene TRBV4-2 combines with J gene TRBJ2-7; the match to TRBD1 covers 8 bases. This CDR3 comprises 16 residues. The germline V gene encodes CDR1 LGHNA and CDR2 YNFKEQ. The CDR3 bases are TGTGCCAGCAGCCACGAAGACTCGGACAGGGTCTACAAGCAGTACTTC. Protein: CASSHEDSDRVYKQYF.

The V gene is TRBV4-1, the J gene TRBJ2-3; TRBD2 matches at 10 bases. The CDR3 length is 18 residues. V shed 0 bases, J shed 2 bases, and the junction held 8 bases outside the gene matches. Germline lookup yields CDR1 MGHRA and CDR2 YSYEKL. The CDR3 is CASSQDRGLAGATDTQYF. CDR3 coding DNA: TGCGCCAGCAGCCAAGATCGAGGGCTAGCGGGGGCCACAGATACGCAGTATTTT.

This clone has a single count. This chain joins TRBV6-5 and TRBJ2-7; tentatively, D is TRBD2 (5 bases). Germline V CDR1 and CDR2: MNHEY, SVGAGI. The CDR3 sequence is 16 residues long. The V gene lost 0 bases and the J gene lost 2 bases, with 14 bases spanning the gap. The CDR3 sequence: CASSYSGTSGAYEQYF. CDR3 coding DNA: TGTGCCAGCAGTTACTCGGGTACCAGCGGCGCCTACGAGCAGTACTTC.

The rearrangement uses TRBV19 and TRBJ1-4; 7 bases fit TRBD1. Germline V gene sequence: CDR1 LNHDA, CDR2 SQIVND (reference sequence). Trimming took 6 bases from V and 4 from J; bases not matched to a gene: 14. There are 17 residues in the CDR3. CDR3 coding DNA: TGTGCCAGTAGCCCCCAAAACAGGGGAAAGCTTAATGAAAAACTGTTTTTT. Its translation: CASSPQNRGKLNEKLFF.

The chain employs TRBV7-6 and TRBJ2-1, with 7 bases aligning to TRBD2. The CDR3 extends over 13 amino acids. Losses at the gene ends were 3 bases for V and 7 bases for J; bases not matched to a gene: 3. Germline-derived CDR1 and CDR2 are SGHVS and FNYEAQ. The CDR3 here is CASSFGLVNEQFF. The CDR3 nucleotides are TGTGCCAGCAGCTTTGGACTAGTTAATGAGCAGTTCTTC.

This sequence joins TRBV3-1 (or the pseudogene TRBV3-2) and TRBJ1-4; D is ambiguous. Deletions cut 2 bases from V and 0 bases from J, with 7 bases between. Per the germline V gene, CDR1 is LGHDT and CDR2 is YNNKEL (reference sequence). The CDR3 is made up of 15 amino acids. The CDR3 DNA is TGTGCCAGCAGCCAAAGACTCGCAACTAATGAAAAACTGTTTTTT. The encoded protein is CASSQRLATNEKLFF.

CDR3 loop: CASSPKYPGSYNSPLHF. The DNA for the CDR3 is TGTGCCAGCTCACCAAAGTACCCAGGCTCCTATAATTCACCCCTCCACTTT. The V and J genes are TRBV18 and TRBJ1-6; D is unclear. In germline, CDR1 is KGHSH, CDR2 LQKENI. This CDR3 has 17 amino acids. Trimming removed 2 bases from V and 0 bases from J, with 11 bases in between.

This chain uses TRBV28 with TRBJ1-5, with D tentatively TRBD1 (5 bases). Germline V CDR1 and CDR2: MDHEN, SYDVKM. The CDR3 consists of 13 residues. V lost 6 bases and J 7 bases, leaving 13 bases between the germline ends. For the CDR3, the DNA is TGTGCCAGCAGGGACAATACCGGGCAGCCCCAGCATTTT. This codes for CASRDNTGQPQHF.

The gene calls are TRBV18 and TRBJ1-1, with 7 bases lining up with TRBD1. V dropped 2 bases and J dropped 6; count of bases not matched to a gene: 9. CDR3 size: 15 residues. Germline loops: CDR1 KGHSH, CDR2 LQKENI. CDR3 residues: CASSPSPDRSSEAFF. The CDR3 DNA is TGTGCCAGCTCACCAAGTCCGGACAGGTCTTCTGAAGCTTTCTTT.

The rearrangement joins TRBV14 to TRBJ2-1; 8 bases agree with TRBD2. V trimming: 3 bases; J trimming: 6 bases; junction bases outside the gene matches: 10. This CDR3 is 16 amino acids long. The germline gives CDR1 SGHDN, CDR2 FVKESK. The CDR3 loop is CASSHPTSGLSNEQFF. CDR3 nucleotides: TGTGCCAGCAGCCACCCAACTAGCGGCTTGAGCAATGAGCAGTTCTTC. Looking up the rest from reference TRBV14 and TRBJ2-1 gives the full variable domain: EAGVTQFPSHSVIEKGQTVTLRCDPISGHDNLYWYRRVMGKEIKFLLHFVKESKQDESGMPNNRFLAERTGGTYSTLKVQPAELEDSGVYFCASSHPTSGLSNEQFFGPGTRLTVL.

The CDR3 coding sequence is TGTGCCAGCAGTTTTTCGCACTCCAGCGGGGGGCCCATGGCCCAGTACTTC. It specifies CASSFSHSSGGPMAQYF. This chain joins TRBV28 and TRBJ2-5, with 9 bases aligning to TRBD2. Germline-derived CDR1 and CDR2 are MDHEN and SYDVKM. This CDR3 is 17 amino acids long. The trim removed 3 bases at V and 9 bases at J, leaving 17 bases unmatched.

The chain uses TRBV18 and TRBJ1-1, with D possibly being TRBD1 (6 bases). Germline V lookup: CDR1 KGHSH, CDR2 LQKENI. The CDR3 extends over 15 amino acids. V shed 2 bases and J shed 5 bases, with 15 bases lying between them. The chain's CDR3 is CASSPDVGRGTEAFF. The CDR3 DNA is TGTGCCAGCTCACCAGATGTTGGGAGGGGGACTGAAGCTTTCTTT.

CDR3 bases: TGCAGTGCCAAAATCAGGGACATTCAGTACTTC. This gives the protein CSAKIRDIQYF. The chain links TRBV20-1 to TRBJ2-4; D perhaps matches TRBD1 (5 bases). The germline V gene encodes CDR1 DFQATT and CDR2 SNEGSKA (reference sequence). V was trimmed by 6 bases and J by 8 bases, leaving 11 bases between them. The CDR3 has 11 residues.

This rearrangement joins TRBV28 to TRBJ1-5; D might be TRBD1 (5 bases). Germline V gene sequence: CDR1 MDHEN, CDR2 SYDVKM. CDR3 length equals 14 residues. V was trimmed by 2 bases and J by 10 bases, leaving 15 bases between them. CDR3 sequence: CASSLMRQGRPQHF. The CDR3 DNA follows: TGTGCCAGCAGTTTAATGAGGCAGGGCAGACCCCAGCATTTT.

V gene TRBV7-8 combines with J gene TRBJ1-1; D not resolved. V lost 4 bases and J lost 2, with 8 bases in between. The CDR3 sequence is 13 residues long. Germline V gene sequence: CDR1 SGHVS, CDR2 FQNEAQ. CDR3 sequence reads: CASSSQENTEAFF. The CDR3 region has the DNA TGTGCCAGCAGCTCCCAGGAAAACACTGAAGCTTTCTTT.

The CDR3 DNA reads TGTGCCAGCAGCTTACGACCCAGGGACAGCTCCTACAATGAGCAGTTCTTC. Amino acid sequence: CASSLRPRDSSYNEQFF. The chain combines TRBV7-2 with TRBJ2-1, with TRBD1 matching 7 bases. This CDR3 has 17 residues. Looked up from germline, CDR1 is SGHTA and CDR2 is FQGNSA. Germline trimming cut 2 bases from V and 0 bases from J; bases unmatched to any gene: 7.

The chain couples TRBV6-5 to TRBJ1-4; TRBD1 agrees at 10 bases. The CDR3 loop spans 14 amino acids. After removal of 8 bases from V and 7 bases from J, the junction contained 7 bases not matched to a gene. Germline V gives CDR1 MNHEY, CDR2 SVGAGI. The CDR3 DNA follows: TGTGCCAGCGAGGAGAGGGACAGGGGTGAAAAACTGTTTTTT. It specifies CASEERDRGEKLFF.

CDR3 residues: CASSIRQWVVGETQYF. The CDR3 DNA is TGTGCCAGCAGTATACGACAGTGGGTCGTGGGGGAGACCCAGTACTTC. The chain recombines TRBV28 with TRBJ2-5; possible D gene TRBD1, 5 bases. V dropped 5 bases and J dropped 5 bases, with 21 bases sitting between them. Germline CDR1 MDHEN, CDR2 SYDVKM. This CDR3 spans 16 amino acids.

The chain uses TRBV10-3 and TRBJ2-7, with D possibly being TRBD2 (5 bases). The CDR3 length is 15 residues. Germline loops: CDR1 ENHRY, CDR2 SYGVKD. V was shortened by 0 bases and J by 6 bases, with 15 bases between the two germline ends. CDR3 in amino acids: CAISESEGVSSEQYF. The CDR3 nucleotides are TGTGCCATCAGTGAGTCTGAGGGAGTCTCTTCCGAGCAGTACTTC.